This T cell receptor beta chain was documented in a study of cytomegalovirus exposure and HLA in healthy donors. The PCR contained 60 Vbeta and 13 Jbeta primers. Method: immunoSEQ multiplex PCR; TCRdb's copy keeps in-frame clones and lacks some. This sample has 95,000 to 150,000 clones, with roughly 80% found just once. The receptor was isolated from a female donor in good health and CMV-seropositive. The sample comprised PBMCs.

CDR3: CASIDPKRGGYTQYF. CDR3 bases: TGTGCCAGTATCGATCCCAAACGAGGGGGATATACGCAGTATTTT. V gene TRBV19 combines with J gene TRBJ2-3; TRBD1 might be the D (6 bases). This CDR3 has 15 residues. V lost 7 bases and J 7 bases, leaving 21 bases between the germline ends. Germline values: CDR1 LNHDA, CDR2 SQIVND (reference sequence).